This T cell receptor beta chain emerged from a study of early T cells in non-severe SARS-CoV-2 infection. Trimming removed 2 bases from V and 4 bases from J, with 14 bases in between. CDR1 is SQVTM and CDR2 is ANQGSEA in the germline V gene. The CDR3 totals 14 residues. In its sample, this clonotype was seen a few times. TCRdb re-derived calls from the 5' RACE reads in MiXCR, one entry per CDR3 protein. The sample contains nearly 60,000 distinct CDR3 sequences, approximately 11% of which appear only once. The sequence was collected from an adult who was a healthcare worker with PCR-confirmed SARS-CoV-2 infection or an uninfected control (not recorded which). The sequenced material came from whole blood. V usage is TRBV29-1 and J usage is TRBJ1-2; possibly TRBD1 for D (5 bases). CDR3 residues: CSVETRQGGYGYTF. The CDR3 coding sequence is TGCAGCGTTGAAACGAGGCAGGGAGGCTATGGCTACACCTTC.